This TCR beta chain originates from a study of T cells in Graves' hyperthyroidism and ophthalmopathy. RNA transcripts served as the template for amplifying TCR beta CDR3 regions. The TCR CDR3 first-round RT-PCR relied on the HTBI primer set. TCRdb re-called the multiplex PCR reads with MiXCR, one entry per CDR3 protein. The profile shows 550,000 to 700,000 distinct CDR3 sequences, roughly 50% of them singletons. Reasons for excluding patients were uncontrolled infection, other autoimmune disease, pregnancy or lactation. This CDR3 has 16 residues. From germline, CDR1 is SEHNR and CDR2 FQNEAQ (reference sequence). J gave up 5 bases and V 3 bases, and 12 bases lay outside the gene matches. About this clonotype: What it binds is unknown.

Study-level results: Patients with ophthalmopathy were separated from those with stable hyperthyroidism by a 13 V-J model. Blood also showed most of the thyroid clonotypes that were expanded above 0.001.

The TCR originated in an adult woman with Graves' disease, either hyperthyroidism or ophthalmopathy (not recorded which). The chain employs TRBV7-9 and TRBJ2-5, with 7 bases fitting TRBD1. Sequencing input: peripheral blood or thyroid tissue (not recorded which). As DNA, the CDR3 is TGTGCCAGCAGCTTGCAGTTAGCGCAGACAGGGGAGACCCAGTACTTC. Translated: CASSLQLAQTGETQYF.